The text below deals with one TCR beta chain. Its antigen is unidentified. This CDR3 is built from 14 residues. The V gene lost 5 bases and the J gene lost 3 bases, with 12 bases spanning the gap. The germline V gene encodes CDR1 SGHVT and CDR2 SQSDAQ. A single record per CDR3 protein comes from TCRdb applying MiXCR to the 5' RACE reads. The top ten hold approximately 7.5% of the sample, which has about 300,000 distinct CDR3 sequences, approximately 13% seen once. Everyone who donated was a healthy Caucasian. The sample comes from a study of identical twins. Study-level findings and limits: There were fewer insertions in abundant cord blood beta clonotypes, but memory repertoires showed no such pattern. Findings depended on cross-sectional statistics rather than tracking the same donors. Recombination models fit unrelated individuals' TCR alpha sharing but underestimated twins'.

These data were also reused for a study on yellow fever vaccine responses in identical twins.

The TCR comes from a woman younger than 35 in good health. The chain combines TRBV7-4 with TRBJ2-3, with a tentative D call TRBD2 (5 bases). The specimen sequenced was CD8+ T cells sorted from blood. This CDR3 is CASSRRRPTDTQYF. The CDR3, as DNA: TGTGCCAGCAGCCGCAGGAGGCCTACAGATACGCAGTATTTT.